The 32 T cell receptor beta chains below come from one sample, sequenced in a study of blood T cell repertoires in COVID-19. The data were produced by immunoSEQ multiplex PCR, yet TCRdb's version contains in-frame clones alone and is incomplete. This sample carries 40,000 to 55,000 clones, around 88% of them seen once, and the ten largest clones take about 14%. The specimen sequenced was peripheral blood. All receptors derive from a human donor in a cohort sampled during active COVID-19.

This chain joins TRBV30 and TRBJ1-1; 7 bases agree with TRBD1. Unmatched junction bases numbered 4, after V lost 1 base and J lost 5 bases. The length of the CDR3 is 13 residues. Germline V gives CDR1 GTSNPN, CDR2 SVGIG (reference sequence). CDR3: CAWSDRGGTEAFF. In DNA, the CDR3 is TGTGCCTGGAGTGACAGGGGAGGTACTGAAGCTTTCTTT.

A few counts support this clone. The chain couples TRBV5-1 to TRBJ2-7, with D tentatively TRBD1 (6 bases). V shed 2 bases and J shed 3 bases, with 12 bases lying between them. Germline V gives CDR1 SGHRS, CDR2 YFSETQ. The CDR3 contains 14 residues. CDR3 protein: CASSFAGVDYEQYF. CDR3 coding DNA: TGCGCCAGCAGCTTTGCAGGGGTGGACTACGAGCAGTACTTC.

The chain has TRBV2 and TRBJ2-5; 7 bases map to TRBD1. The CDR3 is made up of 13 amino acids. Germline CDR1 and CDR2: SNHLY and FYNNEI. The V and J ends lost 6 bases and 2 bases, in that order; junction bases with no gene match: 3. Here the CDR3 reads CASSQTGQETQYF. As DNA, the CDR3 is TGTGCCAGCAGCCAGACAGGGCAAGAGACCCAGTACTTC.

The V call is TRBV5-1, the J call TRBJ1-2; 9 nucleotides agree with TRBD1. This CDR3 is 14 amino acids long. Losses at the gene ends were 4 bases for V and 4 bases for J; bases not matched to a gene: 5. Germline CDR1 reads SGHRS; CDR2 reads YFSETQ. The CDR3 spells CASSPGQGSYGYTF. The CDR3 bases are TGCGCCAGCAGCCCCGGACAGGGGAGCTATGGCTACACCTTC. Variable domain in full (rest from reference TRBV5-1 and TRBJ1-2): KAGVTQTPRYLIKTRGQQVTLSCSPISGHRSVSWYQQTPGQGLQFLFEYFSETQRNKGNFPGRFSGRQFSNSRSEMNVSTLELGDSALYLCASSPGQGSYGYTFGSGTRLTVV.

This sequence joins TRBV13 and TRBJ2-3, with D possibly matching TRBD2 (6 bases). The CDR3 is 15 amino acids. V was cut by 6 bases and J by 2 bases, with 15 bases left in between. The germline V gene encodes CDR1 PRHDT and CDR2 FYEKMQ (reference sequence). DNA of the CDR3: TGTGCCAGCAGTCACACGGGACTTTTCACAGATACGCAGTATTTT. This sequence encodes CASSHTGLFTDTQYF.

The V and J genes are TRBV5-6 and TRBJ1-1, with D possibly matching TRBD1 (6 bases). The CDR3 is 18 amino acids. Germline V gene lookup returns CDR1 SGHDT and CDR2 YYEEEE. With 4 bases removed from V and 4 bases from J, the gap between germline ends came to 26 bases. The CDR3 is CASSQVARVGIRGTEAFF. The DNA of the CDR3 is TGTGCCAGCAGCCAGGTCGCCAGGGTGGGTATCAGGGGCACTGAAGCTTTCTTT.

The CDR3 DNA reads as TGTGCCATCAGGGAAACCGGGACAGGGGACACTGAAGCTTTCTTT. Amino acids: CAIRETGTGDTEAFF. The chain carries TRBV10-3 and TRBJ1-1; 10 nucleotides match TRBD1. Germline CDR1 is ENHRY and CDR2 is SYGVKD. The CDR3 length is 15 residues. J gave up 3 bases and V 6 bases, and 7 bases lay outside the gene matches.

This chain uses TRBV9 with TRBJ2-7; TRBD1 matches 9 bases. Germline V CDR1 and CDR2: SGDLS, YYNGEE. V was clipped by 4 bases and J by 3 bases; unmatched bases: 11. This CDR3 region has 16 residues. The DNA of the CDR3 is TGTGCCAGCAGCCCGAGAGAGGGGACAGGGTACTACGAGCAGTACTTC. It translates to CASSPREGTGYYEQYF.

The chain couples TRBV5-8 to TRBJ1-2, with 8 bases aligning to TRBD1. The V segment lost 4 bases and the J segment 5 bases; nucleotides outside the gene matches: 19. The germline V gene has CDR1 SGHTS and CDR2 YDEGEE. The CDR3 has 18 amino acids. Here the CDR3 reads CASSQDRGDLLDGYGYTF. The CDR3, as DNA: TGTGCCAGCAGCCAAGACAGGGGAGACCTCTTAGACGGGTATGGCTACACCTTC.

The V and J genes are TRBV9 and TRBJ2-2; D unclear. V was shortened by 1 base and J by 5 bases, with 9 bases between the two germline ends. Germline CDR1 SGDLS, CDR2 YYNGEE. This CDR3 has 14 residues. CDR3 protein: CASSVFSRTGELFF. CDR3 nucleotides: TGTGCCAGCAGCGTATTTAGCCGGACCGGGGAGCTGTTTTTT.

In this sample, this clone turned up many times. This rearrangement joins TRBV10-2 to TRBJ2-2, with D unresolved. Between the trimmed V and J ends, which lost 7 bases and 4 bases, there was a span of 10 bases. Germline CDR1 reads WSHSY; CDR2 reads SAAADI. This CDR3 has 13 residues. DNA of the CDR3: TGCGCCAGCACGCTAGTATCCACCGGGGAGCTGTTTTTT. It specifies CASTLVSTGELFF.

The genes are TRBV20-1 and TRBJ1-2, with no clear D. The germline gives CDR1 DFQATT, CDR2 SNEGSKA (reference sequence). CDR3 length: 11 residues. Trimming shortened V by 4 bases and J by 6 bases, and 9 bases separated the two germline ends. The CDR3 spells CSATYLDGYTF. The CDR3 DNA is TGCAGTGCTACCTACTTAGATGGCTACACCTTC.

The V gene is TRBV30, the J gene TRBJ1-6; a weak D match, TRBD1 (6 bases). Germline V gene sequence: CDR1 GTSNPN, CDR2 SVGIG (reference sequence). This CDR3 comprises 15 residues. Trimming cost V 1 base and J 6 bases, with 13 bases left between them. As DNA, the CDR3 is TGTGCCTGGAGTGAGAGGGGGTATGGTAATTCACCCCTCCACTTT. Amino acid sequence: CAWSERGYGNSPLHF.

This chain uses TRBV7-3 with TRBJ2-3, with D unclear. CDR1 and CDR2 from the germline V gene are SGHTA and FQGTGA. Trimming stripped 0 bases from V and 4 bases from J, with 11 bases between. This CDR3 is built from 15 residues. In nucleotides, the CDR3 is TGTGCCAGCAGCTTAACATCCCTGGCTCCAGATACGCAGTATTTT. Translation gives CASSLTSLAPDTQYF. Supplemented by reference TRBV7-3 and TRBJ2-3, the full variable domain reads GAGVSQTPSNKVTEKGKYVELRCDPISGHTALYWYRQSLGQGPEFLIYFQGTGAADDSGLPNDRFFAVRPEGSVSTLKIQRTERGDSAVYLCASSLTSLAPDTQYFGPGTRLTVL.

This CDR3 reads CASSQPTDANYGYTF. In nucleotides, the CDR3 is TGTGCCAGCAGCCAACCGACAGACGCTAACTATGGCTACACCTTC. The chain joins TRBV3-1 (or the pseudogene TRBV3-2) to TRBJ1-2; D possibly corresponds to TRBD1 (5 bases). Per germline, CDR1 LGHDT and CDR2 YNNKEL (reference sequence). The CDR3 is made up of 15 amino acids. V lost 2 bases to trimming and J lost 0 bases, with 10 bases between them.

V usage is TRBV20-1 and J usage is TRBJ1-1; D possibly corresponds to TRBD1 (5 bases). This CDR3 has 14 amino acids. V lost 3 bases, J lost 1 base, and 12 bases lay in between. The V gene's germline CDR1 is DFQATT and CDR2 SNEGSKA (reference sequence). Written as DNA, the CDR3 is TGCAGTGCTAGTAGCGGGGCCTGGAACACTGAAGCTTTCTTT. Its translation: CSASSGAWNTEAFF.

CDR3: CASSLRGATLNTEAFF. In DNA form, the CDR3 reads TGCGCCAGCAGCTTGCGGGGGGCCACCCTGAACACTGAAGCTTTCTTT. The chain recombines TRBV5-1 with TRBJ1-1; maybe TRBD1 (6 bases). The CDR3 sequence is 16 residues long. V was pared by 1 base and J by 0 bases, with 13 bases between. Germline CDR1 SGHRS, CDR2 YFSETQ. The full variable domain, its missing parts supplied by reference TRBV5-1 and TRBJ1-1, is KAGVTQTPRYLIKTRGQQVTLSCSPISGHRSVSWYQQTPGQGLQFLFEYFSETQRNKGNFPGRFSGRQFSNSRSEMNVSTLELGDSALYLCASSLRGATLNTEAFFGQGTRLTVV.

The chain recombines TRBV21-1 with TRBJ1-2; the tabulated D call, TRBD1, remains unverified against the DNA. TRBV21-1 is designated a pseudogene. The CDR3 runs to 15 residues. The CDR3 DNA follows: TGTGCCAGCAGCAAAGTTGGGAGACAGGGGGGTGGCTACACCTTC. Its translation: CASSKVGRQGGGYTF.

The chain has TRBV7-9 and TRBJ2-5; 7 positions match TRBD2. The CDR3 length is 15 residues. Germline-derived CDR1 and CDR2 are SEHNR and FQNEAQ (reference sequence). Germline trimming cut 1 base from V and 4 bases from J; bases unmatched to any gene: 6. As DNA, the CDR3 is TGTGCCAGCAGCTTAGTGAAAGGCGGGGGAGAGACCCAGTACTTC. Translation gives CASSLVKGGGETQYF.

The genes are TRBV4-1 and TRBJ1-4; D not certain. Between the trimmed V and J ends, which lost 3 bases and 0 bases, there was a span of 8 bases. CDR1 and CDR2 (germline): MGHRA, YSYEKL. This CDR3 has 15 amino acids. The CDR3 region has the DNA TGCGCCAGCAGCCAGCCGGGAGCAACTAATGAAAAACTGTTTTTT. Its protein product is CASSQPGATNEKLFF.

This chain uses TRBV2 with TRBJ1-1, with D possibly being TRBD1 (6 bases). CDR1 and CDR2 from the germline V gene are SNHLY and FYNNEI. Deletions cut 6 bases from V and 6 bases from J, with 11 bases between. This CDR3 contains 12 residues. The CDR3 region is CASRARGSEAFF. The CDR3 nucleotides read TGTGCCAGCAGGGCCAGGGGATCTGAAGCTTTCTTT.

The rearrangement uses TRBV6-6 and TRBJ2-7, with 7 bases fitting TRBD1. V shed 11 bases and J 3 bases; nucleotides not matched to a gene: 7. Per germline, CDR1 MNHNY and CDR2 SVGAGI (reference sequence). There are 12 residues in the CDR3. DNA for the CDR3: TGTGCCGTACACCGGGACAGCTACGAGCAGTACTTC. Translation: CAVHRDSYEQYF.

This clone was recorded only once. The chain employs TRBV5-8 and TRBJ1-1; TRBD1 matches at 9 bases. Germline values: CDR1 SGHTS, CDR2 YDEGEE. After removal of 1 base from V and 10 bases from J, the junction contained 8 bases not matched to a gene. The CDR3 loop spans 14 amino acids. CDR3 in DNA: TGTGCCAGCAGCTTGAACAGGGGGCTTGAAGTAGCTTTCTTT. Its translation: CASSLNRGLEVAFF.

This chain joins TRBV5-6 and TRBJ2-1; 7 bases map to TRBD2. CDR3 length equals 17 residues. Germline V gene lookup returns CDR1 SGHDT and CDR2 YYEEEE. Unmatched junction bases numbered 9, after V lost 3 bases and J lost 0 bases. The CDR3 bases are TGTGCCAGCAGCTCCCCCTCAGGCGGGGGCTCCTACAATGAGCAGTTCTTC. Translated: CASSSPSGGGSYNEQFF.

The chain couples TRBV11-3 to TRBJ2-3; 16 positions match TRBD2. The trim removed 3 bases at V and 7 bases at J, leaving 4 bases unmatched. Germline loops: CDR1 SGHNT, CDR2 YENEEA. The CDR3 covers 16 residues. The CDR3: CASSLGTSGGANTQYF. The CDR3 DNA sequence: TGTGCCAGCAGCTTGGGGACTAGCGGGGGGGCAAATACGCAGTATTTT.

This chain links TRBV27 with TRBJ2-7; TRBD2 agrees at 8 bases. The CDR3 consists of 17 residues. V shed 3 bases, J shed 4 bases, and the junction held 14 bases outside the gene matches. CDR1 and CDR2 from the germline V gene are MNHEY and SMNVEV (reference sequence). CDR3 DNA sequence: TGTGCCAGCAGTTTCCATTCTGGGGGGACTAGGATTTACGAGCAGTACTTC. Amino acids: CASSFHSGGTRIYEQYF.

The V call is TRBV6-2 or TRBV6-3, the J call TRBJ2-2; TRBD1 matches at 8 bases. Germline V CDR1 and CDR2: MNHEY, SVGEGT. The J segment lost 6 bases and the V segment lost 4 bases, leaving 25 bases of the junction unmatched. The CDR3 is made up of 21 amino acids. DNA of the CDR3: TGTGCCAGCAGTTTAAAATTCCGGGACAGGCGGCTATCAAAAACATCCGGGGAGCTGTTTTTT. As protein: CASSLKFRDRRLSKTSGELFF.

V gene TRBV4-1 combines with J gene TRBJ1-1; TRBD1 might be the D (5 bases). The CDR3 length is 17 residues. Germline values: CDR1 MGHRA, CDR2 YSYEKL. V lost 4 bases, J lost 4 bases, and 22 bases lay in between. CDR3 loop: CASSPPGGERLGTEAFF. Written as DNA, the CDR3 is TGCGCCAGCAGCCCCCCGGGGGGAGAGAGGTTAGGCACTGAAGCTTTCTTT.

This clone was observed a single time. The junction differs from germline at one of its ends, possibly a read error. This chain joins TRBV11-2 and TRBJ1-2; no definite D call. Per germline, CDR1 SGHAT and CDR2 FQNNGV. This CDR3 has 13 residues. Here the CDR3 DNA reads TGTGCCAGCAGCTTAGGGACTGGAACAGACGCTATCTTC. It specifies CASSLGTGTDAIF. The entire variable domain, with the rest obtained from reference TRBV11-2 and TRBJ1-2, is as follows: EAGVAQSPRYKIIEKRQSVAFWCNPISGHATLYWYQQILGQGPKLLIQFQNNGVVDDSQLPKDRFSAERLKGVDSTLKIQPAKLEDSAVYLCASSLGTGTDAIFGSGTRLTVV.

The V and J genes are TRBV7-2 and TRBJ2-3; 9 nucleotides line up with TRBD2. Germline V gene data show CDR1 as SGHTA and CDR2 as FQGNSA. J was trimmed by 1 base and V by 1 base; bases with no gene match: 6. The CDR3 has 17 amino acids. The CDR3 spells CASSLVGVAGGTDTQYF. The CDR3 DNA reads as TGTGCCAGCAGCTTAGTAGGGGTAGCGGGGGGCACAGATACGCAGTATTTT.

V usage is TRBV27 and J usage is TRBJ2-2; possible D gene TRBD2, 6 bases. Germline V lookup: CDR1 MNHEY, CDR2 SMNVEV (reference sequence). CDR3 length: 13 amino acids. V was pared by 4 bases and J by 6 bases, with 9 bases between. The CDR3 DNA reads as TGTGCCAGCAGTTGGGGGGTGGCCGGGGAGCTGTTTTTT. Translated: CASSWGVAGELFF.

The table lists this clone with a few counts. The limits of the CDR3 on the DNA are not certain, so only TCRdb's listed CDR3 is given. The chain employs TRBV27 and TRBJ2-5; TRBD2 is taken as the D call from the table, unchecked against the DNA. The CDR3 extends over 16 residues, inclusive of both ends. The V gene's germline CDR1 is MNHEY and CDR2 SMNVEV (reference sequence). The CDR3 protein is CASSTSAGTTRETQYF.